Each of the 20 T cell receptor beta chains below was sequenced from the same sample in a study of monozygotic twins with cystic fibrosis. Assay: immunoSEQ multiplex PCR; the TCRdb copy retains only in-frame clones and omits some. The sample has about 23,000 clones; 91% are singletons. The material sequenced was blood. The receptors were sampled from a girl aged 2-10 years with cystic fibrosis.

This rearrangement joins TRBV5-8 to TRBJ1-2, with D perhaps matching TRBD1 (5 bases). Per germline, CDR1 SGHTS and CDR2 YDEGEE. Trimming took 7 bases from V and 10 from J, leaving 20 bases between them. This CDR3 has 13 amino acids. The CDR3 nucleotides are TGTGCCAGCCGCCGGTCGGGGGTCTACCTCTACACCTTC. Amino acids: CASRRSGVYLYTF.

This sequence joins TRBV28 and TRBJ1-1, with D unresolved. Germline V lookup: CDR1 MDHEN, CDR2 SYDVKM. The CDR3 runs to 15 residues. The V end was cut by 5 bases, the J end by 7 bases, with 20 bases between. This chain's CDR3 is CASSTSWEGGSEAFF. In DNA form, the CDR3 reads TGTGCCAGCAGTACCTCCTGGGAGGGAGGGAGTGAAGCTTTCTTT.

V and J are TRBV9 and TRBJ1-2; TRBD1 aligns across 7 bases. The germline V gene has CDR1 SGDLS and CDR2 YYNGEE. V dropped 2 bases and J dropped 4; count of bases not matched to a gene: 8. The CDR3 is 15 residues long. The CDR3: CASSVRPGQIYGYTF. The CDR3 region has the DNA TGTGCCAGCAGCGTCAGACCGGGACAGATCTATGGCTACACCTTC.

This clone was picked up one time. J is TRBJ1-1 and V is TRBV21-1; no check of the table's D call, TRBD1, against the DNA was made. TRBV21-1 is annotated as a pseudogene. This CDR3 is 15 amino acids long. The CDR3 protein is CASSNRQGLNTEAFF. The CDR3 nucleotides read TGTGCCAGCAGCAACCGACAGGGACTGAACACTGAAGCTTTCTTT.

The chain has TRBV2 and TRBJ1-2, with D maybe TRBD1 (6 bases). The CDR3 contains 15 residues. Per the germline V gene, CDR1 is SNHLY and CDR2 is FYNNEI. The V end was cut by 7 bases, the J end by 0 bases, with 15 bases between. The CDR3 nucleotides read TGTGCCAGCACTTTTTTTACAGGGACTAACTATGGCTACACCTTC. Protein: CASTFFTGTNYGYTF.

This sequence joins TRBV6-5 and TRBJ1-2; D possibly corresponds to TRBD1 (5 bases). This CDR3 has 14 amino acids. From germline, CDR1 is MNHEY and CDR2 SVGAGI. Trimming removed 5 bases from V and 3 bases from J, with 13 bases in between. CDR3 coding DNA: TGTGCCAGCAGTAACAGGAGGTACTACTATGGCTACACCTTC. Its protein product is CASSNRRYYYGYTF.

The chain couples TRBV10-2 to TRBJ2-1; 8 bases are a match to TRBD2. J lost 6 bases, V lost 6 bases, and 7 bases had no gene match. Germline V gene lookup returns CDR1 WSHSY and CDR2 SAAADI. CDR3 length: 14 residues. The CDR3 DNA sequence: TGCGCCAGCAGCAAAGGCGGGGGGACCAATGAGCAGTTCTTC. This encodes CASSKGGGTNEQFF.

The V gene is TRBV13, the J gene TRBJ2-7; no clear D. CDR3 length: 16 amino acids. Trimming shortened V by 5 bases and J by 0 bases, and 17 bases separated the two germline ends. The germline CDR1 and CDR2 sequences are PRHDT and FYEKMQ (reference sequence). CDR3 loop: CASSPPNSAGSYEQYF. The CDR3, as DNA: TGTGCCAGCAGCCCACCCAATTCGGCCGGCTCCTACGAGCAGTACTTC.

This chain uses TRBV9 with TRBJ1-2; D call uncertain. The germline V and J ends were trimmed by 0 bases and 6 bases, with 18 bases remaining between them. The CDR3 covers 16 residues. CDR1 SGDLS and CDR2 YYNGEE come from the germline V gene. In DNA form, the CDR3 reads TGTGCCAGCAGCGTAGCTGGATCGACCCCCTCGGATGGCTACACCTTC. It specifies CASSVAGSTPSDGYTF.

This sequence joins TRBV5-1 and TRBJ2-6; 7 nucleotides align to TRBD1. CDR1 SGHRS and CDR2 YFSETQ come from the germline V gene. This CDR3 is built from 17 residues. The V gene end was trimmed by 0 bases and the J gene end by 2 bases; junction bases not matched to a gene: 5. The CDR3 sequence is CASSLARDRAGANVLTF. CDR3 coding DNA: TGCGCCAGCAGCTTGGCCCGAGACAGGGCTGGGGCCAACGTCCTGACTTTC.

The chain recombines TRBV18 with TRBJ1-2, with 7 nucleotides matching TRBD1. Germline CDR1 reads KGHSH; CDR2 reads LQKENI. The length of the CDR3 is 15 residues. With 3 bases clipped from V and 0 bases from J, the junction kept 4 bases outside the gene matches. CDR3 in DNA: TGTGCCAGCTCACCGAGGACAGGCTCTAACTATGGCTACACCTTC. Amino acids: CASSPRTGSNYGYTF.

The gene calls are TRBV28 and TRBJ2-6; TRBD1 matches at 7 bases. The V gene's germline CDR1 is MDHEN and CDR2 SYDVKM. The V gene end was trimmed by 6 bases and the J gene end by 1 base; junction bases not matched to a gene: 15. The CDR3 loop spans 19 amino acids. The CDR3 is CASRGIKTGTISGANVLTF. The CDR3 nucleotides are TGTGCCAGCAGAGGAATCAAGACAGGGACAATATCTGGGGCCAACGTCCTGACTTTC. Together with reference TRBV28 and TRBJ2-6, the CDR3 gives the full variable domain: DVKVTQSSRYLVKRTGEKVFLECVQDMDHENMFWYRQDPGLGLRLIYFSYDVKMKEKGDIPEGYSVSREKKERFSLILESASTNQTSMYLCASRGIKTGTISGANVLTFGAGSRLTVL.

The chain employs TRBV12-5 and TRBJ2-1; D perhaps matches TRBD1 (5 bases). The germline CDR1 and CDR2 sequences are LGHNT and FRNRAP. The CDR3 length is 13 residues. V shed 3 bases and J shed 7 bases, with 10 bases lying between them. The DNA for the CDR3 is TGTGCTAGTGGTTTTCTTAGGGGTAATGAGCAGTTCTTC. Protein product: CASGFLRGNEQFF. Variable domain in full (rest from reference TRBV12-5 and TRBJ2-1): DARVTQTPRHKVTEMGQEVTMRCQPILGHNTVFWYRQTMMQGLELLAYFRNRAPLDDSGMPKDRFSAEMPDATLATLKIQPSEPRDSAVYFCASGFLRGNEQFFGPGTRLTVL.

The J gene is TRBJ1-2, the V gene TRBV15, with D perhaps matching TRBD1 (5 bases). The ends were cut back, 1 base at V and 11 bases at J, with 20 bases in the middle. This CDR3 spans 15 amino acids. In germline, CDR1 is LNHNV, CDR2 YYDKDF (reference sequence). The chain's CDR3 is CATSRVGTGLLGYTF. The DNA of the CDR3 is TGTGCCACCAGCAGAGTTGGCACAGGTCTCTTAGGATACACCTTC.

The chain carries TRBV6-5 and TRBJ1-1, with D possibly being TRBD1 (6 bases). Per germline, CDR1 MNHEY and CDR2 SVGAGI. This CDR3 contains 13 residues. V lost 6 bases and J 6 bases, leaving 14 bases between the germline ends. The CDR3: CASRFNRVAEAFF. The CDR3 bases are TGTGCCAGCAGGTTTAACAGGGTTGCTGAAGCTTTCTTT.

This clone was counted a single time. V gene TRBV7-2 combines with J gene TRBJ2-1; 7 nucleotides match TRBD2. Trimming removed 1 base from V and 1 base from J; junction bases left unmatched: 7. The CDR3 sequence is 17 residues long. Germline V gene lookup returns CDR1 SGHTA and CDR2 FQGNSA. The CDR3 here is CASSLEGSGGSYNEQFF. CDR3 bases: TGTGCCAGCAGCTTAGAGGGTTCCGGGGGGTCCTACAATGAGCAGTTCTTC.

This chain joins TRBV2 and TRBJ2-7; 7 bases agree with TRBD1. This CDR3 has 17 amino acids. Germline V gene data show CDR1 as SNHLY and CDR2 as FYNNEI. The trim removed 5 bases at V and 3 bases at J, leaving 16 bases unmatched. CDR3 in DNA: TGTGCCAGCAGTTACAGGGGTTCAAGAGTCAGATTCTACGAGCAGTACTTC. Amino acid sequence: CASSYRGSRVRFYEQYF.

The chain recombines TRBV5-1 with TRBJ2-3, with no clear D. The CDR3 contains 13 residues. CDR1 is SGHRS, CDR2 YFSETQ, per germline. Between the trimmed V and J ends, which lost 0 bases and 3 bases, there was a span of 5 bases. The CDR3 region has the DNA TGCGCCAGCAGCTTGGCCTCGACAGATACGCAGTATTTT. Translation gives CASSLASTDTQYF.

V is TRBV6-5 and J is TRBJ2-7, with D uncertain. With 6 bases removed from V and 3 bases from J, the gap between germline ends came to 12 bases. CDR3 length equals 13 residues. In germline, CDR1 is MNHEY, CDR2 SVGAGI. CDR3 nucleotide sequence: TGTGCCAGCAGCTTAATGGACGGCTACGAGCAGTACTTC. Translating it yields CASSLMDGYEQYF.

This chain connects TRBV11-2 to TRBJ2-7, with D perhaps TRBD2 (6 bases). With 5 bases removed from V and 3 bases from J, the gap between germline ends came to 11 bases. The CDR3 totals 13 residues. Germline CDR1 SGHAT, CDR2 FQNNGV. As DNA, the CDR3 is TGTGCCAGCAGCCTGGGACTTGACTACGAGCAGTACTTC. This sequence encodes CASSLGLDYEQYF.